This T cell receptor (beta chain) was captured by sequencing in a study of identical twins. TCRdb independently ran MiXCR on the 5' RACE reads; one entry per CDR3 protein. This sample has about 730,000 distinct CDR3 sequences; less than 25% occur once, and the top ten carry around 4.4%. Trimming removed 5 bases from V and 6 bases from J; junction bases left unmatched: 9. This CDR3 has 15 residues. Germline V gene sequence: CDR1 DFQATT, CDR2 SNEGSKA (reference sequence). These data also featured in a second study, about T cells expressing NK-cell markers. From that report: Repertoire data for TCR beta were derived from sorted T cells (CD3+CD56+NKG2C+, CD3+CD56+NKG2C- and CD3+CD56-NKG2C+).

This sequence originates from a woman between 18 and 29 years old in good health. The chain combines TRBV20-1 with TRBJ2-3; TRBD2 matches 12 bases. Source material: PBMCs. As DNA, the CDR3 is TGCAGTGCTCCGGGACTAGCGGGTGGAACGGATACGCAGTATTTT. It codes for CSAPGLAGGTDTQYF.